These 21 T cell receptor beta chains share one sample of origin, sequenced in a study of T cell repertoires in cytomegalovirus infection. TCRdb re-analysed the reads in MiXCR, keeping a single row per CDR3 protein. The table has about 340,000 distinct CDR3 sequences, about 29% seen once. No antigen has been identified for these receptors. Sequences were derived from cultured PBMCs, sampled from culture after CMV antigen stimulation. Receptors originate from a human donor in good health (CMV status not recorded). Some clones in this sample may be carry-over from other donors' samples.

This clonotype has just one count. The chain recombines TRBV15 with TRBJ1-1, with D unresolved. Germline V CDR1 and CDR2: LNHNV, YYDKDF (reference sequence). The CDR3 sequence is 14 residues long. The germline V and J ends were trimmed by 0 bases and 3 bases, with 8 bases remaining between them. The CDR3: CATSREIRDTEAFF. In DNA form, the CDR3 reads TGTGCCACCAGCAGAGAAATAAGGGACACTGAAGCTTTCTTT.

This clonotype turned up a few times. The rearrangement joins TRBV2 to TRBJ2-1; tentatively, D is TRBD1 or TRBD2 (5 bases each). Deletions cut 11 bases from V and 10 bases from J, with 15 bases between. Germline assignment: CDR1 SNHLY and CDR2 FYNNEI. There are 11 residues in the CDR3. The CDR3 protein is CAGRLEGEQFF. CDR3 coding DNA: TGTGCCGGTCGACTTGAGGGGGAGCAGTTCTTC.

This clonotype appeared a few times. The chain is built from TRBV12-3 or TRBV12-4 and TRBJ1-5; a weak D match, TRBD1 (6 bases). CDR3 size: 15 residues. V gave up 7 bases and J gave up 2 bases, with 15 bases separating them. The CDR3 DNA reads TGTGCCAGCATGGGCGGGGGCTCTCGCAATCAGCCCCAGCATTTT. Its translation: CASMGGGSRNQPQHF.

The chain couples TRBV29-1 to TRBJ2-7; possible D gene TRBD2, 7 bases. This CDR3 has 14 amino acids. V was shortened by 4 bases and J by 3 bases, with 16 bases between the two germline ends. Germline-derived CDR1 and CDR2 are SQVTM and ANQGSEA. CDR3 nucleotides: TGCAGCGTTGGAGGGGGAGGGATTGACTACGAGCAGTACTTC. It encodes CSVGGGGIDYEQYF.

This clonotype was found a few times. The chain combines TRBV12-3 or TRBV12-4 with TRBJ1-5, with TRBD1 matching over 9 bases. Germline trimming cut 6 bases from V and 4 bases from J; bases unmatched to any gene: 1. The CDR3 length is 13 residues. Here the CDR3 reads CASRQGANQPQHF. Written as DNA, the CDR3 is TGTGCCAGCAGACAGGGGGCAAATCAGCCCCAGCATTTT.

This clonotype was observed a handful of times. This sequence joins TRBV12-5 and TRBJ2-3, with D unclear. Trimming shortened V by 2 bases and J by 0 bases, and 18 bases separated the two germline ends. Looked up from germline, CDR1 is LGHNT and CDR2 is FRNRAP. The CDR3 has 18 residues. The CDR3 nucleotides are TGTGCTAGTGGTTTGTCCCGGGCCAATAGCCTAAGCACAGATACGCAGTATTTT. Amino acids: CASGLSRANSLSTDTQYF.

This clonotype showed up many times. The V call is TRBV7-2, the J call TRBJ2-7; tentatively, D is TRBD1 (6 bases). Trimming removed 1 base at V and 3 bases at J, with 13 bases between. CDR3 size: 15 residues. CDR1 is SGHTA, CDR2 FQGNSA, per germline. The chain's CDR3 is CASSLDWTDSYEQYF. Written as DNA, the CDR3 is TGTGCCAGCAGCTTAGACTGGACGGACAGCTACGAGCAGTACTTC.

This clonotype was observed a few times. The chain joins TRBV7-8 to TRBJ2-2, with 11 bases lining up with TRBD2. CDR1 is SGHVS and CDR2 is FQNEAQ in the germline V gene. With V trimmed by 3 bases and J by 6 bases, 6 bases remained unmatched. The CDR3 contains 16 residues. The DNA of the CDR3 is TGTGCCAGCAGCTTGACGCCGGGACTAGCGGCCGGGGAGCTGTTTTTT. Amino acid sequence: CASSLTPGLAAGELFF.

This sequence joins TRBV6-5 and TRBJ2-2; no firm D call. The germline V gene encodes CDR1 MNHEY and CDR2 SVGAGI. V gave up 10 bases and J gave up 0 bases, with 12 bases separating them. This CDR3 is 14 amino acids long. The CDR3 protein is CATRRTPNTGELFF. CDR3 in DNA: TGTGCCACTCGACGAACCCCGAACACCGGGGAGCTGTTTTTT.

V gene TRBV4-1 combines with J gene TRBJ2-2, with 12 bases aligning to TRBD2. Germline assignment: CDR1 MGHRA and CDR2 YSYEKL. The CDR3 loop spans 20 amino acids. The V and J ends lost 4 bases and 0 bases, in that order; junction bases with no gene match: 12. Here the CDR3 reads CASSLRQLAGGDANTGELFF. The CDR3 nucleotides read TGCGCCAGCAGCCTTCGCCAGCTAGCGGGAGGGGACGCGAACACCGGGGAGCTGTTTTTT.

The chain couples TRBV11-1 to TRBJ1-1, with unresolved D. V lost 5 bases, J lost 5 bases, and 9 bases lay in between. Germline V gene sequence: CDR1 SGHAT, CDR2 FQDESV (reference sequence). The CDR3 covers 12 residues. The CDR3: CASSTRHTEAFF. As DNA, the CDR3 is TGTGCCAGCAGCACCCGACATACTGAAGCTTTCTTT.

This clonotype was counted at least ten times. V is TRBV7-6 and J is TRBJ2-1, with 7 bases that match TRBD2. CDR1 and CDR2 (germline): SGHVS, FNYEAQ. The V and J ends lost 3 bases and 1 base, in that order; junction bases with no gene match: 6. The CDR3 consists of 16 residues. This CDR3 reads CASSFLVGGSYNEQFF. The DNA for the CDR3 is TGTGCCAGCAGCTTTCTCGTGGGAGGGTCCTACAATGAGCAGTTCTTC.

The chain recombines TRBV6-5 with TRBJ1-5; no definite D call. This CDR3 has 13 residues. Germline CDR1 is MNHEY and CDR2 is SVGAGI. V dropped 8 bases and J dropped 7 bases, with 15 bases sitting between them. DNA of the CDR3: TGTGCCAGCTCCGCGGAATTTTGGCAGCCCCAGCATTTT. This encodes CASSAEFWQPQHF.

J is TRBJ2-3 and V is TRBV9, with D uncertain. The V end lost 0 bases, the J end lost 4 bases, and 6 bases lay between the germline ends. CDR1 and CDR2 from the germline V gene are SGDLS and YYNGEE. The CDR3 length is 13 residues. CDR3 nucleotide sequence: TGTGCCAGCAGCGTAGAGGTCCCAGATACGCAGTATTTT. This translates into CASSVEVPDTQYF.

This clonotype was counted only a few times. The rearrangement links TRBV19 to TRBJ1-1; no clear D gene. The germline V gene has CDR1 LNHDA and CDR2 SQIVND (reference sequence). The CDR3 runs 15 residues. V shed 2 bases and J shed 3 bases, with 13 bases lying between them. CDR3 amino acids: CASSIKGTAHTEAFF. CDR3 DNA sequence: TGTGCCAGTAGTATAAAAGGTACGGCTCACACTGAAGCTTTCTTT.

The rearrangement links TRBV6-2 or TRBV6-3 to TRBJ1-1, with 7 positions matching TRBD1. The J segment lost 0 bases and the V segment lost 7 bases, leaving 5 bases of the junction unmatched. The CDR3 is 14 residues long. The germline V gene encodes CDR1 MNHEY and CDR2 SVGEGT. CDR3 nucleotide sequence: TGTGCCAGCAAGAGGGGACAGATGAACACTGAAGCTTTCTTT. Translated: CASKRGQMNTEAFF.

The rearrangement joins TRBV4-2 to TRBJ1-1; D remains ambiguous. The germline gives CDR1 LGHNA, CDR2 YNFKEQ. The V end was cut by 0 bases, the J end by 9 bases, with 8 bases between. The CDR3 extends over 12 amino acids. CDR3 DNA sequence: TGTGCCAGCAGCCAAGAAACGGAAAAAGCTTTCTTT. Its protein product is CASSQETEKAFF.

Many counts were recorded for this clonotype. The chain links TRBV7-9 to TRBJ1-2, with D perhaps matching TRBD1 (6 bases). Germline CDR1 SEHNR, CDR2 FQNEAQ (reference sequence). V lost 9 bases, J lost 2 bases, and 10 bases lay in between. CDR3 length: 12 amino acids. CDR3 sequence: CASSTGNYGYTF. The CDR3 nucleotides are TGTGCCAGTAGCACAGGGAACTATGGCTACACCTTC.

V gene TRBV9 combines with J gene TRBJ2-3, with D hard to call. Between the trimmed V and J ends, which lost 0 bases and 8 bases, there was a span of 10 bases. CDR3 size: 13 residues. Germline lookup yields CDR1 SGDLS and CDR2 YYNGEE. CDR3 sequence: CASSVEGPGTQYF. DNA for the CDR3: TGTGCCAGCAGCGTAGAAGGCCCTGGTACGCAGTATTTT.

The chain combines TRBV5-5 with TRBJ2-5, with D perhaps being TRBD1 or TRBD2 (5 bases each). Germline CDR1 and CDR2: SGHKS and YYEKEE (reference sequence). Trimming took 6 bases from V and 5 from J, leaving 20 bases between them. This CDR3 spans 15 amino acids. In DNA form, the CDR3 reads TGTGCCAGCACCCTTGTTTCGGGGCCTGGGGAGACCCAGTACTTC. Residues: CASTLVSGPGETQYF.

The chain is built from TRBV7-8 and TRBJ2-1; 8 nucleotides align to TRBD2. This CDR3 is built from 16 residues. With 4 bases clipped from V and 2 bases from J, the junction kept 7 bases outside the gene matches. Germline CDR1 is SGHVS and CDR2 is FQNEAQ. The chain's CDR3 is CASSSTGTRAYNEQFF. CDR3 sequence (DNA): TGTGCCAGCAGCTCCACCGGGACTAGGGCCTACAATGAGCAGTTCTTC.